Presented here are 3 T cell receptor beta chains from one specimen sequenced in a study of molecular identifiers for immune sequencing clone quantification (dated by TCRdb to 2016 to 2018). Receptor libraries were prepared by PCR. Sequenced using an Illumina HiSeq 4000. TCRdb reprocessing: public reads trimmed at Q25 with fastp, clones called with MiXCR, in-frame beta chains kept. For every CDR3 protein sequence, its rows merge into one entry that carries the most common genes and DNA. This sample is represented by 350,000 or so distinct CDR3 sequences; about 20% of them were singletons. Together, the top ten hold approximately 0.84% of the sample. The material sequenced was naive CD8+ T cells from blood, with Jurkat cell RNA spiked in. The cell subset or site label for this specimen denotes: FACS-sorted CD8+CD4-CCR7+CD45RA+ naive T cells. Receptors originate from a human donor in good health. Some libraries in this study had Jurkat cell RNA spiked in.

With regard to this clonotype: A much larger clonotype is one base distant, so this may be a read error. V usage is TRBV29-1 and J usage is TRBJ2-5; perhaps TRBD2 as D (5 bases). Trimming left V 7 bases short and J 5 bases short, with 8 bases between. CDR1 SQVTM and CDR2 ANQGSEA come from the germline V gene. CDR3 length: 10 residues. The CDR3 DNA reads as TGCAGCGGGGAGCTCGAGACCCAGTACTTC. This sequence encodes CSGELETQYF.

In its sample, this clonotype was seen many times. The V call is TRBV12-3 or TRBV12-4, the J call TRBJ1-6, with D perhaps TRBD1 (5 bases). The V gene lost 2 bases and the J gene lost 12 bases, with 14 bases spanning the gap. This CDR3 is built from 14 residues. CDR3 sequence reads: CASSLSGAPGPLHF. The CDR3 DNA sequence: TGTGCCAGCAGTTTATCCGGGGCTCCTGGACCCCTCCACTTT.

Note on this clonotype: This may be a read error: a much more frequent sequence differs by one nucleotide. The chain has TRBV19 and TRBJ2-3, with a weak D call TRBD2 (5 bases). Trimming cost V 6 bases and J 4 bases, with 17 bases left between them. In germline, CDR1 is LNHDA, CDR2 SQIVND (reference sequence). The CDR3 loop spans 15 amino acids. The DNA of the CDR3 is TGTGCCAGTAGCGTTAGCGAGGCCCGGGCAGATACGCAGTATTTT. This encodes CASSVSEARADTQYF.